The TCR beta chain described here comes from a study of tumor-infiltrating lymphocytes in primary liver carcinoma. Study-wide background: The patients, men and women alike, were aged 30 to 69 years. Roughly 3.5 to 7.13 million productive TCRbeta reads were obtained per sample, with similar numbers across tissue types.

The study, taken as a whole, reports: A fraction of only about 7-25% of top clones appeared in all five tumor regions.

About this clonotype itself: Its antigen is still unknown. One junction end does not reproduce the germline sequence, and a read error may be involved.

The CDR3 contains 17 residues. Germline lookup yields CDR1 SGHAT and CDR2 FQNNGV. Without any cell sorting, about 20-31 mg of bulk tissue yielded co-extracted RNA and DNA. From around 0.5 ug of total RNA, TCR beta-specific cDNA was reverse-transcribed using a constant-region primer. For TCR beta, libraries were produced by three nested multiplex PCR rounds using slightly modified ARM-PCR. Amplification in the first two PCR rounds was performed using TRBV1-TRBV30 forward primers and a C-beta reverse primer for approximately 10 cycles each. TCRdb fed the multiplex PCR reads into MiXCR, producing one record per CDR3 protein. The table lists roughly 80,000 distinct CDR3 sequences, 65% to 80% of them singletons.

The chain employs TRBV11-2 and TRBJ2-7, with 12 positions matching TRBD2. The TCR comes from a middle-aged man with primary liver carcinoma and hepatitis B virus infection. Sequenced sample: liver tumor tissue from sampling region 1. As to subset: tumor region T1, superior pole. The CDR3 loop is CVSSQGLAGSPFYERYF. DNA for the CDR3: TGTGTTAGCAGCCAGGGACTAGCGGGTTCCCCTTTCTACGAGCGGTACTTC.